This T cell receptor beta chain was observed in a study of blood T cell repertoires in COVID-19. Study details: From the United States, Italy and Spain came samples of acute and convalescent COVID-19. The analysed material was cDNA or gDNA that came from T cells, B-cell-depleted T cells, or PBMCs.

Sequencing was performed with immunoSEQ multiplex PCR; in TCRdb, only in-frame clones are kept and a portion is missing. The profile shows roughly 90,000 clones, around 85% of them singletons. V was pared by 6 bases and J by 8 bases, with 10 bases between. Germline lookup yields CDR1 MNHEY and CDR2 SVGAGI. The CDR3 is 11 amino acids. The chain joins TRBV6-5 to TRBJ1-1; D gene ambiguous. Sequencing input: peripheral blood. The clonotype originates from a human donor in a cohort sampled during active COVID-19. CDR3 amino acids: CASRRGGEAFF. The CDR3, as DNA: TGTGCCAGCAGACGGGGTGGGGAAGCTTTCTTT.